Shown below are 23 T cell receptor beta chains from a single sample sequenced in a study of blood T cell repertoires in COVID-19. Sequenced by immunoSEQ multiplex PCR; TCRdb stores in-frame clones only, minus some. The repertoire holds some 350,000 clones, with roughly 90% as singletons. What was sequenced was peripheral blood. The source is a man aged 18 to 29 with active or convalescent COVID-19.

This clone was counted many times. V usage is TRBV18 and J usage is TRBJ2-7; 9 bases are a match to TRBD1. Germline lookup yields CDR1 KGHSH and CDR2 LQKENI. This CDR3 contains 15 residues. The junction had 6 bases not matched to a gene; V was cut back by 3 bases and J by 3 bases. In nucleotides, the CDR3 is TGTGCCAGCTCACCGAGCACGGGACAGGGCTACGAGCAGTACTTC. Protein: CASSPSTGQGYEQYF.

The chain recombines TRBV12-3 or TRBV12-4 with TRBJ1-5; D gene unclear. The CDR3 spans 12 residues. V lost 6 bases and J 6 bases, leaving 9 bases between the germline ends. The CDR3: CASRRVGQPQHF. In nucleotides, the CDR3 is TGTGCCAGCAGGCGGGTGGGTCAGCCCCAGCATTTT.

The chain carries TRBV28 and TRBJ1-1, with TRBD1 as a possible D gene (6 bases). Trimming left V 3 bases short and J 6 bases short, with 17 bases between. Germline V CDR1 and CDR2: MDHEN, SYDVKM. CDR3 length: 15 residues. CDR3 residues: CASSFNLGGPAEAFF. CDR3 coding DNA: TGTGCCAGCAGTTTCAACTTGGGGGGGCCAGCTGAAGCTTTCTTT.

V gene TRBV13 combines with J gene TRBJ2-3; D is ambiguous. CDR3 length: 11 residues. The germline V gene encodes CDR1 PRHDT and CDR2 FYEKMQ (reference sequence). V lost 4 bases, J lost 3 bases, and 2 bases lay in between. The CDR3 DNA is TGTGCCAGCAGCTCGACAGATACGCAGTATTTT. It specifies CASSSTDTQYF. Drawing the rest from reference TRBV13 and TRBJ2-3, the complete variable domain is AAGVIQSPRHLIKEKRETATLKCYPIPRHDTVYWYQQGPGQDPQFLISFYEKMQSDKGSIPDRFSAQQFSDYHSELNMSSLELGDSALYFCASSSTDTQYFGPGTRLTVL.

The genes are TRBV27 and TRBJ1-6; 9 positions match TRBD1. This CDR3 comprises 15 residues. J gave up 9 bases and V 5 bases, and 8 bases lay outside the gene matches. Germline-derived CDR1 and CDR2 are MNHEY and SMNVEV (reference sequence). This CDR3 is CASSPLDRGPSPLHF. The CDR3 DNA follows: TGTGCCAGCAGTCCCCTGGACAGGGGACCTTCACCCCTCCACTTT.

This rearrangement joins TRBV3-1 (or the pseudogene TRBV3-2) to TRBJ1-1, with no clear D. V shed 1 base and J shed 6 bases, with 18 bases lying between them. Germline V gives CDR1 LGHDT, CDR2 YNNKEL (reference sequence). The CDR3 covers 16 residues. CDR3 coding DNA: TGTGCCAGCAGCCAAGGGCTATACGGTTCCCGGGCTGAAGCTTTCTTT. Its protein is CASSQGLYGSRAEAFF.

V and J are TRBV6-1 and TRBJ2-3, with 9 bases that match TRBD2. CDR3 length: 17 residues. With V trimmed by 0 bases and J by 3 bases, 7 bases remained unmatched. Germline V lookup: CDR1 MNHNS, CDR2 SASEGT. The CDR3 region is CASSEALGRGGTDTQYF. CDR3 bases: TGTGCCAGCAGTGAAGCGCTTGGGCGGGGGGGGACAGATACGCAGTATTTT.

CDR3 in amino acids: CASSHTWETEAFF. The CDR3, as DNA: TGCGCCAGCAGCCACACATGGGAGACCGAAGCTTTCTTT. The chain recombines TRBV4-1 with TRBJ1-1; D is uncertain. CDR1 is MGHRA, CDR2 YSYEKL, per germline. The V gene lost 3 bases and the J gene lost 8 bases, with 13 bases spanning the gap. CDR3 length: 13 residues.

This chain connects TRBV7-3 to TRBJ2-3; TRBD1 agrees at 7 bases. This CDR3 has 14 amino acids. Germline V gene sequence: CDR1 SGHTA, CDR2 FQGTGA. V trimming: 9 bases; J trimming: 4 bases; junction bases outside the gene matches: 10. The CDR3 bases are TGTGCCAGTGCAATAGGGGGCAGCCCAGATACGCAGTATTTT. Its protein is CASAIGGSPDTQYF.

This chain links TRBV4-3 with TRBJ2-7; D is unresolved. The CDR3 is 15 amino acids. The V end was cut by 1 base, the J end by 3 bases, with 13 bases between. CDR1 LGHNA and CDR2 YSLEER come from the germline V gene. DNA of the CDR3: TGCGCCAGCAGCCAAGTCTCCCACAGTGACTACGAGCAGTACTTC. Translated: CASSQVSHSDYEQYF.

The chain employs TRBV7-8 and TRBJ2-5; weak D call: TRBD1 (5 bases). Germline CDR1 reads SGHVS; CDR2 reads FQNEAQ. Trimming took 6 bases from V and 4 from J, leaving 24 bases between them. This CDR3 is 17 amino acids long. CDR3: CASSKRVGVQPRETQYF. CDR3 bases: TGTGCCAGCAGTAAAAGAGTAGGGGTCCAACCCCGAGAGACCCAGTACTTC.

This sequence joins TRBV3-1 (or the pseudogene TRBV3-2) and TRBJ2-7; 12 positions match TRBD2. This CDR3 is 15 amino acids long. With V trimmed by 3 bases and J by 3 bases, 3 bases remained unmatched. Germline V CDR1 and CDR2: LGHDT, YNNKEL (reference sequence). The CDR3 region has the DNA TGTGCCAGCAGCCAGACTAGCGGGAGTGTCTACGAGCAGTACTTC. Translating gives CASSQTSGSVYEQYF.

The chain employs TRBV5-8 and TRBJ2-5; 12 bases match TRBD2. The CDR3 consists of 15 residues. V was pared by 4 bases and J by 4 bases, with 5 bases of the junction left unmatched. The germline gives CDR1 SGHTS, CDR2 YDEGEE. The CDR3 loop reads CASSEEGLAGETQYF. The DNA for the CDR3 is TGTGCCAGCAGCGAAGAGGGACTAGCGGGAGAGACCCAGTACTTC.

This rearrangement joins TRBV7-3 to TRBJ1-1, with TRBD1 matching 7 bases. CDR1 and CDR2 (germline): SGHTA, FQGTGA. V lost 0 bases and J lost 1; bases outside the gene matches: 2. The CDR3 extends over 15 amino acids. CDR3 sequence reads: CASSLTAGGNTEAFF. CDR3 DNA sequence: TGTGCCAGCAGCTTAACCGCAGGGGGGAACACTGAAGCTTTCTTT.

The genes are TRBV7-9 and TRBJ1-3; TRBD1 is a possible D gene (5 bases). Germline CDR1 is SEHNR and CDR2 is FQNEAQ (reference sequence). The CDR3 is made up of 15 amino acids. The V end was cut by 7 bases, the J end by 0 bases, with 13 bases between. The CDR3 nucleotides read TGTGCCAGCACCCCCCCCGGGGGCTCTGGAAACACCATATATTTT. This codes for CASTPPGGSGNTIYF. Supplemented by reference TRBV7-9 and TRBJ1-3, the full variable domain reads DTGVSQNPRHKITKRGQNVTFRCDPISEHNRLYWYRQTLGQGPEFLTYFQNEAQLEKSRLLSDRFSAERPKGSFSTLEIQRTEQGDSAMYLCASTPPGGSGNTIYFGEGSWLTVV.

The chain is built from TRBV6-6 and TRBJ2-7; 10 bases are a match to TRBD1. The CDR3 has 14 amino acids. Germline assignment: CDR1 MNHNY and CDR2 SVGAGI (reference sequence). V was clipped by 6 bases and J by 6 bases; unmatched bases: 8. The CDR3 region is CASSRGTGVGEQYF. The CDR3 DNA reads as TGTGCCAGCAGCCGCGGGACAGGGGTAGGCGAGCAGTACTTC.

The chain uses TRBV5-1 and TRBJ2-2; D is possibly TRBD2 (6 bases). V lost 0 bases, J lost 3 bases, and 18 bases lay in between. Germline CDR1 and CDR2: SGHRS and YFSETQ. This CDR3 spans 18 amino acids. The CDR3 loop is CASSLAGGALWDTGELFF. CDR3 coding DNA: TGCGCCAGCAGCTTGGCAGGAGGGGCTCTATGGGACACCGGGGAGCTGTTTTTT.

In this sample, this clone turned up a few times. V is TRBV5-6 and J is TRBJ2-2; a possible D gene is TRBD2 (6 bases). The germline V gene encodes CDR1 SGHDT and CDR2 YYEEEE. The CDR3 contains 17 residues. V was pared by 1 base and J by 4 bases, with 17 bases between. DNA for the CDR3: TGTGCCAGCAGCTTGCCAGGCTTCGGGGGTAGCACCGGGGAGCTGTTTTTT. This encodes CASSLPGFGGSTGELFF.

V usage is TRBV15 and J usage is TRBJ1-1; TRBD1 might be the D (5 bases). Germline CDR1 and CDR2: LNHNV and YYDKDF (reference sequence). The CDR3 totals 17 residues. Trimming took off 0 bases at V and 0 bases at J, with 14 bases between the two ends. The CDR3 nucleotides read TGTGCCACCAGCAGAGACCCCCGACAGAAATTGAACACTGAAGCTTTCTTT. This translates into CATSRDPRQKLNTEAFF.

The genes are TRBV7-9 and TRBJ1-4; 9 bases match TRBD1. Trimming at V came to 1 base and at J to 8 bases, leaving 11 bases not matched to a gene. This CDR3 has 17 amino acids. Germline loops: CDR1 SEHNR, CDR2 FQNEAQ (reference sequence). CDR3 residues: CASSLGKLQGALEKLFF. The CDR3 DNA sequence: TGTGCCAGCAGCTTAGGCAAATTACAGGGGGCGTTGGAAAAACTGTTTTTT.

The chain links TRBV27 to TRBJ1-1; no definite D call. V gave up 4 bases and J gave up 0 bases, with 18 bases separating them. Germline-derived CDR1 and CDR2 are MNHEY and SMNVEV (reference sequence). The CDR3 is 17 amino acids. The CDR3 region has the DNA TGTGCCAGCAGTTCCCGGCGTGGATGGGAGATGAACACTGAAGCTTTCTTT. Translation: CASSSRRGWEMNTEAFF.

V gene TRBV9 combines with J gene TRBJ1-2; D is ambiguous. Germline CDR1 is SGDLS and CDR2 is YYNGEE. The CDR3 is made up of 15 amino acids. V was clipped by 4 bases and J by 4 bases, with 17 bases between them. CDR3 sequence (DNA): TGTGCCAGCAGCCCAAGACGGGAGTTTTCCTATGGCTACACCTTC. Its translation is CASSPRREFSYGYTF.

This sequence joins TRBV5-5 and TRBJ1-1; perhaps TRBD1 as D (6 bases). CDR1 SGHKS and CDR2 YYEKEE come from the germline V gene (reference sequence). The V end was cut by 3 bases, the J end by 5 bases, with 17 bases between. The CDR3 has 15 amino acids. DNA for the CDR3: TGTGCCAGCAGCTCGCCCGGGGGGCGCCTTACTGAAGCTTTCTTT. As protein: CASSSPGGRLTEAFF.